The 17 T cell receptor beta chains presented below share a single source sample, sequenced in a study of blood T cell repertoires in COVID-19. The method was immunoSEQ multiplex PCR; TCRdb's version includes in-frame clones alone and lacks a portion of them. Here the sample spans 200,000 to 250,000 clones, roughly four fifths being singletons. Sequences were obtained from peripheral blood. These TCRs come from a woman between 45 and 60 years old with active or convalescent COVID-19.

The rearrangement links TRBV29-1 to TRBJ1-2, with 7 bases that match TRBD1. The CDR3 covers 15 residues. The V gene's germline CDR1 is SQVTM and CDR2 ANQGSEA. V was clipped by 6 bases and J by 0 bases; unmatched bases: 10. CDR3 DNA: TGCAGCGTGGCCCGGGACAGTTCAACTAACTATGGCTACACCTTC. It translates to CSVARDSSTNYGYTF.

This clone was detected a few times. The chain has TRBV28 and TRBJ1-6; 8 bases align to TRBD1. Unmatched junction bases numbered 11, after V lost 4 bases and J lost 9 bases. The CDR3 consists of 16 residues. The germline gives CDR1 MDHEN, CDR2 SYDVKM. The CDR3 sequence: CASSSPGTGFISPLHF. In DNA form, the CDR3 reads TGTGCCAGCAGTTCCCCCGGGACAGGTTTCATTTCACCCCTCCACTTT.

CDR3: CASSLRGLSEAFF. CDR3 coding DNA: TGTGCCAGCAGTCTCAGGGGGCTGAGTGAAGCTTTCTTT. The V gene is TRBV28, the J gene TRBJ1-1; TRBD1 matches 8 bases. The germline V gene has CDR1 MDHEN and CDR2 SYDVKM. Unmatched junction bases numbered 6, after V lost 5 bases and J lost 7 bases. The CDR3 consists of 13 residues.

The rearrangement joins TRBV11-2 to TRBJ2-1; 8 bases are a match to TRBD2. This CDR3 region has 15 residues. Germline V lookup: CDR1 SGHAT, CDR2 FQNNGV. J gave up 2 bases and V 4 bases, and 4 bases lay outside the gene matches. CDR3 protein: CASSYTSGTYNEQFF. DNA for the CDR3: TGTGCCAGCAGCTATACTAGCGGAACCTACAATGAGCAGTTCTTC.

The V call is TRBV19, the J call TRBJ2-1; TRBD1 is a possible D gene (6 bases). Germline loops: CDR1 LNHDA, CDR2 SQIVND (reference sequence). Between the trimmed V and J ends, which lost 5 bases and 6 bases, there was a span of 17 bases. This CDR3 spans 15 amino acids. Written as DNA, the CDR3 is TGTGCCAGTAGTGTCCCACAGGGAAGAAGCAATGAGCAGTTCTTC. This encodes CASSVPQGRSNEQFF.

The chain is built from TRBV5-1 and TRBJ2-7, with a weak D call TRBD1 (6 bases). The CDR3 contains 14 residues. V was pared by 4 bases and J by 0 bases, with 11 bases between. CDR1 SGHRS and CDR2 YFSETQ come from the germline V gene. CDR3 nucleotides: TGCGCCAGCAGCGTGGACAGCAGCTCCTACGAGCAGTACGTC. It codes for CASSVDSSSYEQYV.

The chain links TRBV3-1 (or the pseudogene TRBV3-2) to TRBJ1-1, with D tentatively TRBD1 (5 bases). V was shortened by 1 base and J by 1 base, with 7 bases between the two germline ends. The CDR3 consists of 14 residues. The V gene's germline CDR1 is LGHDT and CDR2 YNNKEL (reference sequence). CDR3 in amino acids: CASSQGGENTEAFF. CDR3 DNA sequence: TGTGCCAGCAGCCAAGGGGGCGAGAACACTGAAGCTTTCTTT.

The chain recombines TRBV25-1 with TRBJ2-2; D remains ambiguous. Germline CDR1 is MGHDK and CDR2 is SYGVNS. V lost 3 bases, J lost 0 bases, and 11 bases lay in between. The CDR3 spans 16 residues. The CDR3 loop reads CASSDSASANTGELFF. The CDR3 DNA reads TGTGCCAGCAGTGACTCGGCAAGCGCGAACACCGGGGAGCTGTTTTTT.

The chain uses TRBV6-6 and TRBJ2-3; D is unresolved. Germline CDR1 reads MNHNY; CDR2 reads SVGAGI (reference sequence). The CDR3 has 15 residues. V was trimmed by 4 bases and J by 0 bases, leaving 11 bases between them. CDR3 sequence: CASSSPITSTDTQYF. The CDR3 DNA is TGTGCCAGCAGTTCGCCCATAACTAGCACAGATACGCAGTATTTT.

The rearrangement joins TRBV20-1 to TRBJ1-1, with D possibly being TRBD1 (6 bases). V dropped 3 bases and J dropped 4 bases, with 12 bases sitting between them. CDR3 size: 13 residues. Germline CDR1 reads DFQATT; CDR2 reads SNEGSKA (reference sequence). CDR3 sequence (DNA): TGCAGTGCTAGTGGGGGCAGGGGCACTGAAGCTTTCTTT. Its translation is CSASGGRGTEAFF.

CDR3 residues: CASSSRTSGGFTDTQYF. In nucleotides, the CDR3 is TGTGCCAGTAGTAGTCGGACTAGCGGGGGATTCACAGATACGCAGTATTTT. The chain has TRBV19 and TRBJ2-3, with 13 bases lining up with TRBD2. CDR3 length: 17 amino acids. V gave up 4 bases and J gave up 2 bases; unmatched junction bases: 6. CDR1 LNHDA and CDR2 SQIVND come from the germline V gene (reference sequence).

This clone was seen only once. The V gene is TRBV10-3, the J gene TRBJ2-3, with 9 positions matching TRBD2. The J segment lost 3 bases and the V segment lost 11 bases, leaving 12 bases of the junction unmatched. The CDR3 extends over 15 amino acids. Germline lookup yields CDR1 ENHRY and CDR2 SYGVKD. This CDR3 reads CASRETSGETDTQYF. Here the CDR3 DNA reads TGTGCCTCCAGGGAGACTAGCGGAGAGACAGATACGCAGTATTTT.

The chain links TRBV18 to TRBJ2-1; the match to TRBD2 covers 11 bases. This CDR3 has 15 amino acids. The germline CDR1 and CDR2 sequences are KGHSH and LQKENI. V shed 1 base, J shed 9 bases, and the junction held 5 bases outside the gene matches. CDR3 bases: TGTGCCAGCTCACCACTAGCGGGGGGGGATGGTGAGCAGTTCTTC. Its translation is CASSPLAGGDGEQFF.

DNA of the CDR3: TGCAGCGTTGGGACTAGCACAGATACGCAGTATTTT. Its protein product is CSVGTSTDTQYF. The chain links TRBV29-1 to TRBJ2-3; a weak D match, TRBD2 (5 bases). Per the germline V gene, CDR1 is SQVTM and CDR2 is ANQGSEA. This CDR3 comprises 12 residues. The V end lost 4 bases, the J end lost 0 bases, and 5 bases lay between the germline ends.

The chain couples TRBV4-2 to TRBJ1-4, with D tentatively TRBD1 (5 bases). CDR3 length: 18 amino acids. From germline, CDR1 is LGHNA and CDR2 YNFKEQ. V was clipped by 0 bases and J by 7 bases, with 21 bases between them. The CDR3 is CASSQDRMVGVGREKLFF. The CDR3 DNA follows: TGTGCCAGCAGCCAAGATCGCATGGTAGGGGTCGGGCGTGAAAAACTGTTTTTT.

CDR3 loop: CASSGGSHSNQPQHF. The CDR3 bases are TGTGCCAGCAGCGGCGGGAGCCATAGCAATCAGCCCCAGCATTTT. The chain employs TRBV11-2 and TRBJ1-5; no definite D call. Germline V gene sequence: CDR1 SGHAT, CDR2 FQNNGV. Trimming removed 5 bases at V and 0 bases at J, with 11 bases between. This CDR3 is 15 amino acids long.

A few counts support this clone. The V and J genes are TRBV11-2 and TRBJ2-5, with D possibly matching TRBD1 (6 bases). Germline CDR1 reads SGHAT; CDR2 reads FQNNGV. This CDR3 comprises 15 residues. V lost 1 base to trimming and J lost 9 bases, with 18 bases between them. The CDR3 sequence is CASSLALGVQGPQYF. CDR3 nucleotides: TGTGCCAGCAGCTTAGCCCTGGGGGTACAGGGTCCCCAGTACTTC.